A selection of T cell receptor beta chains follows, all from one sample in a study of tumor and adjacent non-tumor tissue in lung cancer. TCRdb used MiXCR to reprocess the multiplex PCR reads, holding one entry per CDR3 protein. The sample consists of under 95,000 distinct CDR3 sequences, 65% to 85% of them appearing once. Sequenced: distant non-tumor lung tissue. Source of these receptors: a man between 60 and 70 years old with non-small cell lung cancer. CDR3s leave out the opening cysteine and the closing phenylalanine or tryptophan. Clone size is stated in some rows and not others, as once, few, many or a class when expanded.

v_call: TRBV4-2; clone_size: -; cdr3_aa: TSSQGQGSGYEQY
v_call: TRBV4-3; clone_size: -; cdr3_aa: ASSQDPAGESNRELF
v_call: TRBV11-3; clone_size: -; cdr3_aa: ASSFLWADTQY
v_call: TRBV29-1; clone_size: medium-sized; cdr3_aa: SAIRIAGGSTDTQY
v_call: TRBV20-1; clone_size: many; cdr3_aa: SASGSRRGGTDTQY
v_call: TRBV5-1; clone_size: many; cdr3_aa: ASSISFTDTQY
v_call: TRBV11-3; clone_size: -; cdr3_aa: VGSLGGTSIHNEQF
v_call: TRBV20-1; clone_size: -; cdr3_aa: SARTERGLCNEQF
v_call: TRBV11-2; clone_size: once; cdr3_aa: ASCFLAGDVQQY
v_call: TRBV6-5; clone_size: -; cdr3_aa: DSSYSEGSYEQY
v_call: TRBV20-1; clone_size: -; cdr3_aa: SARTEWRVYNEQF
v_call: TRBV12-3/TRBV12-4; clone_size: -; cdr3_aa: ASSFDGRNEQL
v_call: TRBV24-1; clone_size: -; cdr3_aa: ATSGQWVDNEQF
v_call: TRBV6-5; clone_size: -; cdr3_aa: ASSLARASSGANVLT
v_call: TRBV11-1; clone_size: -; cdr3_aa: VISLVDTQY
v_call: TRBV6-6; clone_size: -; cdr3_aa: ASRNRDGPYYGQF
v_call: TRBV28; clone_size: -; cdr3_aa: ARRRSQETQY
v_call: TRBV4-3; clone_size: -; cdr3_aa: ASSHGGATNEKPF
v_call: TRBV15; clone_size: -; cdr3_aa: ATSRDGVGAANTEELF
v_call: TRBV4-3; clone_size: -; cdr3_aa: ASSQDRAGNTDTQY
v_call: TRBV6-2/TRBV6-3; clone_size: -; cdr3_aa: ASTDLRTRNEQF
v_call: TRBV11-2; clone_size: -; cdr3_aa: VSSIMPEQY